This T cell receptor beta chain was retrieved from a study of immune heterogeneity within non-small cell lung tumors. Findings of the study overall: Tumor sites within a patient were found to share identical dominant CDR3 beta clonotypes, and site-unique high-frequency clones were also present. Local T-cell clonality was recorded as moderately but significantly correlated with local tumor mutational burden, with R around 0.33.

This CDR3 contains 16 residues. J gave up 2 bases and V 4 bases, and 4 bases lay outside the gene matches. Per germline, CDR1 SGHAT and CDR2 FQNNGV. The TCR beta CDR3 region underwent multiplex PCR amplification with 32 V and 13 J primers. TCRdb itself ran the multiplex PCR reads through MiXCR, one entry per CDR3 protein. This table has around 5,000 distinct CDR3 sequences, roughly a third appearing once. Template came from bulk tumor genomic DNA, at roughly 580 ng per sample. Biopsy collection occurred during surgery, with several far-apart biopsies per primary tumor. Newly diagnosed with untreated non-small cell lung cancer, the patients underwent curative surgery. The study drew donors from newly diagnosed non-small cell lung cancer patients having surgery with curative intent. By frequency in the sample, this clonotype is medium-sized (0.01 to 0.1%). What it recognizes is unknown.

V and J are TRBV11-2 and TRBJ2-3; 12 bases align to TRBD2. Material: lung tumor tissue. The sequence was obtained from a woman in her 50s with non-small cell lung cancer. The chain's CDR3 is CASSSWTSGTTDTQYF. The CDR3 coding sequence is TGTGCCAGCAGCTCATGGACTAGCGGGACCACAGATACGCAGTATTTT.